This T cell receptor beta chain appears in the sequencing data of a study of EBV T-cell therapy then PD-1 blockade in nasopharyngeal carcinoma. As for time point: 266 days after commencement of treatment, after nivolumab therapy. As to treatment: AdE1-LMPpoly-expanded autologous EBV-specific T-cell therapy followed by anti-PD-1 nivolumab. The protocol was immunoSEQ multiplex PCR, while the TCRdb copy is restricted to in-frame clones and leaves out a portion. The repertoire holds 20,000 to 25,000 clones, with 80% to 90% as singletons. Comments on this clone: Antigen unknown.

The germline CDR1 and CDR2 sequences are MNHEY and SVGAGI. The CDR3 runs 16 residues. With 2 bases removed from V and 3 bases from J, the gap between germline ends came to 11 bases. The chain uses TRBV6-5 and TRBJ1-6, with D uncertain. The material was CD8+ T cells from blood, obtained around day 250 from a patient whose treatment included autologous EBV-specific T cells and nivolumab. The receptor comes from a man aged 40-55 years with nasopharyngeal carcinoma. The chain's CDR3 is CASSYQQPYYNSPLHF. The CDR3 DNA sequence: TGTGCCAGCAGTTACCAACAGCCCTACTATAATTCACCCCTCCACTTT.